The rows below give T cell receptor beta chains drawn from one sample of a study of blood T cell repertoires in COVID-19. Only in-frame clones appear in the TCRdb table, and some are missing; sequencing was by immunoSEQ multiplex PCR. The table shows about 250,000 clones, with 86% occurring only once. Sequenced material: peripheral blood. The receptors shown here come from a woman of 80 years or more with COVID-19, enrolled during active disease. CDR3s include the opening cysteine and the closing phenylalanine or tryptophan. Each record gives: V gene, D gene, J gene, clone size, CDR3 protein, CDR3 DNA. The D gene is left open where the match is weak. Size is omitted from some rows. Given values are once, few, many or a class for expanded clones.

TRBV27	.	TRBJ1-1	.	CASSPQGGVNREAFF	TGTGCCAGCAGTCCCCAAGGAGGGGTCAACAGAGAAGCTTTCTTT
TRBV7-9	TRBD2	TRBJ2-5	.	CASSSGSGGPRETQYF	TGTGCCAGCAGCTCGGGTAGCGGGGGCCCCCGAGAGACCCAGTACTTC
TRBV5-1	TRBD2	TRBJ2-7	.	CASSLNGVAGGEQYF	TGCGCCAGCAGCTTGAATGGTGTAGCGGGGGGGGAGCAGTACTTC
TRBV6-1	.	TRBJ2-5	.	CASSPQTGGETQYF	TGTGCCAGCAGTCCTCAGACAGGCGGAGAGACCCAGTACTTC
TRBV5-1	.	TRBJ2-3	.	CASSSGFTDTQYF	TGCGCCAGCAGCTCAGGATTCACAGATACGCAGTATTTT
TRBV7-9	TRBD1	TRBJ1-1	.	CASSSDRGRAFF	TGTGCCAGCAGCTCGGACAGGGGGCGGGCTTTCTTT
TRBV2	.	TRBJ1-5	.	CASRKDSSNQPQHF	TGTGCCAGCAGGAAGGACAGTAGCAATCAGCCCCAGCATTTT
TRBV6-5	.	TRBJ1-6	.	CASRAIRGNSPLHF	TGTGCCAGCAGAGCCATCCGAGGGAATTCACCCCTCCACTTT
TRBV7-2	TRBD1	TRBJ1-2	.	CASSTGTGVRGYTF	TGTGCCAGCAGCACCGGGACAGGGGTACGTGGCTACACCTTC
TRBV28	TRBD1	TRBJ1-2	.	CASSLKQGVGGYTF	TGTGCCAGCAGTTTAAAACAGGGGGTTGGTGGCTACACCTTC
TRBV28	TRBD1	TRBJ1-6	few	CASSLIRQGGSPLHF	TGTGCCAGCAGTTTAATCCGACAGGGCGGTTCACCCCTCCACTTT
TRBV19	.	TRBJ1-1	once	CASSIAVFAEAFF	TGTGCCAGTAGTATCGCGGTCTTTGCTGAAGCTTTCTTT
TRBV14	TRBD2	TRBJ2-5	once	CASSRGLVSETQYF	TGTGCCAGCAGCAGAGGACTAGTTTCGGAGACCCAGTACTTC
TRBV18	TRBD1	TRBJ1-1	.	CASSTGQPMNTEAFF	TGTGCCAGCTCAACGGGACAGCCTATGAACACTGAAGCTTTCTTT
TRBV5-4	TRBD1	TRBJ1-2	.	CASSTTGANYYTF	TGTGCCAGCAGCACGACAGGGGCCAACTACTACACCTTC
TRBV10-3	TRBD2	TRBJ2-3	once	CAISERGGRTDTQYF	TGTGCCATCAGTGAGCGGGGGGGCCGCACAGATACGCAGTATTTT
TRBV18	TRBD1	TRBJ1-6	.	CASSPEQGAGSPLHF	TGTGCCAGCTCACCCGAGCAGGGGGCAGGATCACCCCTCCACTTT
TRBV24-1	TRBD2	TRBJ2-5	.	CATGSGGAGQETQYF	TGTGCCACAGGTAGCGGGGGGGCCGGACAAGAGACCCAGTACTTC
TRBV7-7	TRBD1	TRBJ2-2	.	CASSLGIAGTGDTGELFF	TGTGCCAGCAGCTTAGGGATCGCCGGGACAGGGGACACCGGGGAGCTGTTTTTT
TRBV6-5	.	TRBJ1-4	.	CASSPTGWGEKLFF	TGTGCCAGCAGTCCGACAGGATGGGGGGAAAAACTGTTTTTT
TRBV19	TRBD1	TRBJ1-4	few	CASSEQGAPGKLFF	TGTGCCAGTAGTGAACAGGGGGCGCCGGGAAAACTGTTTTTT
TRBV5-1	.	TRBJ2-4	.	CASSVAQGQKNIQYF	TGCGCCAGCAGCGTGGCTCAGGGGCAGAAAAACATTCAGTACTTC
TRBV21-1	.	TRBJ2-5	.	CASSKTRDRETQYF	TGTGCCAGCTCCAAAACCCGGGATCGGGAGACCCAGTACTTC
TRBV6-5	.	TRBJ1-2	.	CASSFPGAPIYTF	TGTGCCAGCAGTTTCCCAGGGGCGCCGATCTACACCTTC
TRBV20-1	TRBD1	TRBJ1-2	.	CSASHRGDYGYTF	TGCAGTGCCAGTCACAGGGGCGACTATGGCTACACCTTC
TRBV14	TRBD1	TRBJ1-2	.	CASGGQGHGYTF	TGTGCCAGCGGGGGACAGGGGCATGGCTACACCTTC
TRBV18	.	TRBJ1-1	once	CASHRGPDTEAFF	TGTGCCAGCCACCGTGGGCCGGACACTGAAGCTTTCTTT
TRBV6-4	TRBD1	TRBJ1-4	.	CASSRQGGTNEKLFF	TGTGCCAGCAGCAGACAGGGGGGAACTAATGAAAAACTGTTTTTT
TRBV2	.	TRBJ1-3	once	CASSPPGGAGNTIYF	TGTGCCAGCAGTCCCCCCGGGGGGGCAGGAAACACCATATATTTT
TRBV4-2	.	TRBJ1-3	.	CASSQDEVHRRPNSGNTIYF	TGTGCCAGCAGCCAAGATGAGGTTCACCGACGGCCTAACTCTGGAAACACCATATATTTT
TRBV27	.	TRBJ1-2	.	CASSLPKQRANYGYTF	TGTGCCAGCAGTTTGCCAAAACAGAGAGCTAACTATGGCTACACCTTC
TRBV7-8	.	TRBJ1-3	.	CASSLVNSGNTIYF	TGTGCCAGCAGCTTAGTCAACAGTGGAAACACCATATATTTT
TRBV5-6	.	TRBJ1-1	.	CASSTRGLWAFF	TGTGCCAGCAGCACCAGGGGCCTGTGGGCTTTCTTT
TRBV19	TRBD1	TRBJ2-1	.	CASSMMGQGGNEQFF	TGTGCCAGTAGTATGATGGGACAGGGGGGCAATGAGCAGTTCTTC
TRBV28	.	TRBJ1-3	.	CASRPRPTGNTIYF	TGTGCCAGCAGGCCTAGACCCACTGGAAACACCATATATTTT
TRBV28	.	TRBJ1-5	.	CASSLITIAIVNQPQHF	TGTGCCAGCAGTTTAATAACAATAGCGATCGTTAATCAGCCCCAGCATTTT
TRBV28	TRBD1	TRBJ1-1	.	CASSPTDRANTEAFF	TGTGCCAGCAGTCCGACGGACAGGGCGAACACTGAAGCTTTCTTT
TRBV18	TRBD1	TRBJ1-5	.	CASSVSQGDQPQHF	TGTGCCAGCTCAGTATCCCAGGGGGATCAGCCCCAGCATTTT
TRBV19	TRBD2	TRBJ2-2	.	CASSIETSGGTGELFF	TGTGCCAGTAGTATAGAGACTAGCGGGGGGACTGGGGAGCTGTTTTTT
TRBV12-3/TRBV12-4	.	TRBJ1-2	.	CASSLGTYGYTF	TGTGCCAGCAGTTTAGGTACTTATGGCTACACCTTC
TRBV25-1	.	TRBJ1-1	.	CASSGSTGRTTEAFF	TGTGCCAGCAGCGGATCCACAGGGAGAACCACTGAAGCTTTCTTT
TRBV5-1	TRBD1	TRBJ1-1	few	CASSSQGGNTEAFF	TGCGCCAGCAGCTCCCAGGGGGGGAACACTGAAGCTTTCTTT
TRBV4-3	TRBD2	TRBJ2-5	.	CASSHTPLAGYQETQYF	TGCGCCAGCAGCCATACACCCCTAGCGGGGTACCAAGAGACCCAGTACTTC
TRBV7-2	.	TRBJ1-5	.	CASSLLGAGQPQHF	TGTGCCAGCAGCTTACTAGGGGCTGGCCAGCCCCAGCATTTT
TRBV3-1/TRBV3-2	TRBD1	TRBJ1-2	.	CASRDGTGEQGYTF	TGTGCCAGCAGAGACGGGACAGGGGAACAGGGCTACACCTTC
TRBV7-2	TRBD2	TRBJ2-3	.	CASSFRSGGAADTQYF	TGTGCCAGCAGCTTCCGAAGCGGGGGGGCCGCAGATACGCAGTATTTT
TRBV11-3	TRBD2	TRBJ2-7	once	CASSSTSGVGEQYF	TGTGCCAGCAGCTCGACTAGCGGGGTAGGAGAGCAGTACTTC
TRBV28	.	TRBJ2-6	.	CASCRDIGSGANVLTF	TGTGCCAGCTGCAGGGATATCGGTTCTGGGGCCAACGTCCTGACTTTC
TRBV20-1	TRBD1	TRBJ1-4	.	CSASGLVGQGYEKLFF	TGCAGTGCTAGTGGGTTGGTGGGACAGGGGTATGAAAAACTGTTTTTT
TRBV3-1/TRBV3-2	TRBD1	TRBJ1-2	.	CASSQGTGMGYGYTF	TGTGCCAGCAGCCAGGGGACAGGGATGGGCTATGGCTACACCTTC
TRBV24-1	TRBD2	TRBJ2-3	.	CATSVGTSGDTDTQYF	TGTGCCACCAGTGTGGGGACTAGCGGGGACACAGATACGCAGTATTTT
TRBV6-5	TRBD2	TRBJ2-7	.	CASSKLAGGEYEQYF	TGTGCCAGCAGTAAGCTAGCGGGGGGCGAGTACGAGCAGTACTTC
TRBV10-3	.	TRBJ1-5	.	CAIMGTGNNQPQHF	TGTGCCATCATGGGTACAGGGAACAATCAGCCCCAGCATTTT